What follows is one TCR beta chain and its context. This specimen belongs to a study of blood T cell repertoires in COVID-19. Germline CDR1 SGHTA, CDR2 FQGNSA. The CDR3 covers 16 residues. With 1 base removed from V and 7 bases from J, the gap between germline ends came to 17 bases. Method: immunoSEQ multiplex PCR; TCRdb's copy keeps in-frame clones and lacks some. Of under 350,000 clones listed, 75% to 90% were seen once; the top ten hold about 4.5%. This TCR came from a man in his sixties who had recovered from COVID-19. The sample was peripheral blood. The chain combines TRBV7-2 with TRBJ2-1; possible D gene TRBD2, 6 bases. CDR3 nucleotide sequence: TGTGCCAGCAGCTTAGATCTAGCGCGGGGTTCAAATGAGCAGTTCTTC. This encodes CASSLDLARGSNEQFF.